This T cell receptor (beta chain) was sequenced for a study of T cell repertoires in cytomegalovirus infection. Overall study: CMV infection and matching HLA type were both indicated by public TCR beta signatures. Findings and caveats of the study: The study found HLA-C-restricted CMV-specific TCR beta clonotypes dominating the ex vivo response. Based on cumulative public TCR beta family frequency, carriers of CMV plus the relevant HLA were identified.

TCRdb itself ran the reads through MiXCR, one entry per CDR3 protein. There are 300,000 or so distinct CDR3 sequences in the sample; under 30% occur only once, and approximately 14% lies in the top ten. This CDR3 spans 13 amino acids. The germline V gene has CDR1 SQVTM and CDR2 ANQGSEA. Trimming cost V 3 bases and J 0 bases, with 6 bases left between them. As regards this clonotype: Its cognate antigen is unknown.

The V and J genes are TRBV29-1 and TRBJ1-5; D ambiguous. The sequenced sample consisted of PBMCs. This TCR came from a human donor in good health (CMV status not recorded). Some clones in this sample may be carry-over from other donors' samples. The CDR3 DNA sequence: TGCAGCGTTGAGGAGGATAGCAATCAGCCCCAGCATTTT. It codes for CSVEEDSNQPQHF.